The 26 T cell receptor beta chains below come from one sample, sequenced in a study of blood T cell repertoires in COVID-19. Sequencing was performed with immunoSEQ multiplex PCR; in TCRdb, only in-frame clones are kept and a portion is missing. The sample holds about 110,000 clones, more than 80% seen once. Sequencing was done on a sample of peripheral blood. These receptors were taken from a human donor in a cohort sampled during active COVID-19.

This clone was seen more than once but under ten times. The chain carries TRBV4-1 and TRBJ1-2, with D possibly TRBD1 on 5 matching bases. V lost 1 base and J lost 8, with 14 bases in between. CDR3 length: 14 amino acids. Germline V gene data show CDR1 as MGHRA and CDR2 as YSYEKL. The DNA for the CDR3 is TGCGCCAGCAGCCAAGTACGCAGGGAGGGAGGCTACACCTTC. Its translation: CASSQVRREGGYTF.

The rearrangement uses TRBV5-5 and TRBJ2-2, with 9 bases lining up with TRBD2. The CDR3 length is 14 residues. Germline-derived CDR1 and CDR2 are SGHKS and YYEKEE (reference sequence). The J segment lost 6 bases and the V segment lost 0 bases, leaving 0 bases of the junction unmatched. The CDR3 bases are TGTGCCAGCAGCTTGGTAGCGGGGGCCGGGGAGCTGTTTTTT. It encodes CASSLVAGAGELFF.

The rearrangement joins TRBV7-2 to TRBJ2-3, with D hard to call. V lost 3 bases and J 4 bases, leaving 5 bases between the germline ends. The CDR3 contains 12 residues. The germline V gene encodes CDR1 SGHTA and CDR2 FQGNSA. CDR3 region: CASSFHSDTQYF. The CDR3 DNA is TGTGCCAGCAGCTTCCATTCAGATACGCAGTATTTT.

This clone has a single count. The J gene is TRBJ1-2, the V gene TRBV6-5; D unclear. V lost 7 bases and J 5 bases, leaving 14 bases between the germline ends. This CDR3 has 13 residues. Germline lookup yields CDR1 MNHEY and CDR2 SVGAGI. Written as DNA, the CDR3 is TGTGCCAGCACCACGATGGAGGGATATGGCTACACCTTC. Its translation: CASTTMEGYGYTF.

The chain couples TRBV7-2 to TRBJ2-5, with D unresolved. Germline lookup yields CDR1 SGHTA and CDR2 FQGNSA. CDR3 length: 19 amino acids. V shed 1 base and J shed 0 bases, with 21 bases lying between them. As DNA, the CDR3 is TGTGCCAGCAGCTTAGGGGTGTGGCAGGCCGACAATTACCAAGAGACCCAGTACTTC. Amino acid sequence: CASSLGVWQADNYQETQYF.

This chain uses TRBV5-6 with TRBJ2-2, with unresolved D. Between the trimmed V and J ends, which lost 0 bases and 7 bases, there was a span of 7 bases. There are 13 residues in the CDR3. CDR1 and CDR2 (germline): SGHDT, YYEEEE. CDR3 coding DNA: TGTGCCAGCAGCTTGGGACGACTCGGGGAGCTGTTTTTT. The encoded protein is CASSLGRLGELFF.

V is TRBV5-6 and J is TRBJ2-7; D is perhaps TRBD1 (6 bases). Germline CDR1 and CDR2: SGHDT and YYEEEE. Trimming removed 4 bases from V and 1 base from J, with 18 bases in between. CDR3 length: 16 amino acids. The CDR3 sequence is CASSMGYRERSYEQYF. DNA of the CDR3: TGTGCCAGCAGCATGGGATACAGGGAGAGGTCCTACGAGCAGTACTTC. The variable domain in full, with the rest retrieved from reference TRBV5-6 and TRBJ2-7, is DAGVTQSPTHLIKTRGQQVTLRCSPKSGHDTVSWYQQALGQGPQFIFQYYEEEERQRGNFPDRFSGHQFPNYSSELNVNALLLGDSALYLCASSMGYRERSYEQYFGPGTRLTVT.

V usage is TRBV1 and J usage is TRBJ1-1; the table calls TRBD1, which could not be checked here. TRBV1 is deemed a pseudogene. The CDR3 has 18 amino acids. CDR3: CTSSQDLTGVERNTEAFF. The CDR3, as DNA: TGCACCAGCAGCCAAGACCTGACAGGTGTTGAACGGAACACTGAAGCTTTCTTT.

This clone was seen more than once but under ten times. The chain couples TRBV9 to TRBJ1-1; the D is unclear. This CDR3 spans 14 amino acids. Trimming shortened V by 0 bases and J by 4 bases, and 10 bases separated the two germline ends. Germline values: CDR1 SGDLS, CDR2 YYNGEE. The CDR3 spells CASSVGYLSTEAFF. The CDR3 nucleotides are TGTGCCAGCAGCGTAGGTTACTTGAGCACTGAAGCTTTCTTT.

V is TRBV18 and J is TRBJ1-1; D is perhaps TRBD1 (5 bases). Germline CDR1 and CDR2: KGHSH and LQKENI. Trimming left V 3 bases short and J 5 bases short, with 13 bases between. The CDR3 has 14 residues. The CDR3 sequence is CASSPNRGVTEAFF. The DNA for the CDR3 is TGTGCCAGCTCACCGAACCGGGGGGTTACTGAAGCTTTCTTT.

The chain combines TRBV9 with TRBJ2-1, with 7 bases that match TRBD2. Per the germline V gene, CDR1 is SGDLS and CDR2 is YYNGEE. CDR3 length: 17 residues. V lost 0 bases, J lost 0 bases, and 6 bases stayed unmatched. The CDR3 DNA sequence: TGTGCCAGCAGCGTAGGGGCTAGCGGTAGCTCCTACAATGAGCAGTTCTTC. Translated: CASSVGASGSSYNEQFF. Full variable domain (remainder filled in from reference TRBV9 and TRBJ2-1): DSGVTQTPKHLITATGQRVTLRCSPRSGDLSVYWYQQSLDQGLQFLIQYYNGEERAKGNILERFSAQQFPDLHSELNLSSLELGDSALYFCASSVGASGSSYNEQFFGPGTRLTVL.

Written as DNA, the CDR3 is TGTGCCAGCAGTTACGGGACAATTAGTACCGGAAACACCATATATTTT. Translation: CASSYGTISTGNTIYF. The chain joins TRBV6-6 to TRBJ1-3; maybe TRBD1 (6 bases). This CDR3 comprises 16 residues. Germline CDR1 reads MNHNY; CDR2 reads SVGAGI (reference sequence). With 2 bases removed from V and 4 bases from J, the gap between germline ends came to 15 bases.

The chain combines TRBV13 with TRBJ1-1; D gene uncertain. Germline V CDR1 and CDR2: PRHDT, FYEKMQ (reference sequence). The V gene lost 5 bases and the J gene lost 5 bases, with 15 bases spanning the gap. The CDR3 is 14 amino acids. The CDR3 here is CASSAGLRRTEAFF. For the CDR3, the DNA is TGTGCCAGCAGCGCAGGACTGCGTCGAACTGAAGCTTTCTTT.

The chain links TRBV27 to TRBJ1-1; 9 bases are a match to TRBD1. Per the germline V gene, CDR1 is MNHEY and CDR2 is SMNVEV (reference sequence). Germline trimming cut 2 bases from V and 2 bases from J; bases unmatched to any gene: 3. The CDR3 has 15 amino acids. The CDR3 region has the DNA TGTGCCAGCAGTTTAGGGACAGGGTATAACACTGAAGCTTTCTTT. Protein: CASSLGTGYNTEAFF.

The chain uses TRBV6-5 and TRBJ1-3; D unresolved. Looked up from germline, CDR1 is MNHEY and CDR2 is SVGAGI. Trimming took 8 bases from V and 4 from J, leaving 15 bases between them. The CDR3 totals 14 residues. The CDR3 DNA reads TGTGCCAGCCGCGGTCCCTCGGAGGGAAACACCATATATTTT. Its translation: CASRGPSEGNTIYF.

V is TRBV28 and J is TRBJ2-7; TRBD2 matches at 13 bases. CDR1 is MDHEN and CDR2 is SYDVKM in the germline V gene. This CDR3 is built from 13 residues. J lost 5 bases, V lost 8 bases, and 3 bases had no gene match. CDR3 region: CASGTSGNHEQYF. Written as DNA, the CDR3 is TGTGCCAGCGGGACTAGCGGGAATCACGAGCAGTACTTC.

The chain's CDR3 is CASSLDPLAGETQYF. The CDR3 DNA reads TGTGCCAGCTCACTGGATCCTCTAGCGGGAGAGACCCAGTACTTC. This chain uses TRBV18 with TRBJ2-5; 8 bases match TRBD2. Looked up from germline, CDR1 is KGHSH and CDR2 is LQKENI. This CDR3 is 15 amino acids long. The V segment lost 4 bases and the J segment 4 bases; nucleotides outside the gene matches: 8. Looking up the rest from reference TRBV18 and TRBJ2-5 gives the full variable domain: NAGVMQNPRHLVRRRGQEARLRCSPMKGHSHVYWYRQLPEEGLKFMVYLQKENIIDESGMPKERFSAEFPKEGPSILRIQQVVRGDSAAYFCASSLDPLAGETQYFGPGTRLLVL.

The genes are TRBV6-2 or TRBV6-3 and TRBJ1-5, with D possibly TRBD1 on 5 matching bases. This CDR3 is built from 15 residues. V was cut by 5 bases and J by 4 bases, with 15 bases left in between. The germline V gene encodes CDR1 MNHEY and CDR2 SVGEGT. CDR3 DNA sequence: TGTGCCAGCAGTCCCTTTCAGGGTAGGAATCAGCCCCAGCATTTT. It translates to CASSPFQGRNQPQHF.

J is TRBJ2-3 and V is TRBV7-2, with D possibly TRBD2 on 6 matching bases. Trimming took 5 bases from V and 4 from J, leaving 13 bases between them. Germline CDR1 reads SGHTA; CDR2 reads FQGNSA. CDR3 length: 14 amino acids. Here the CDR3 DNA reads TGTGCCAGCAGCACCCGACTAGTTTCAGATACGCAGTATTTT. This translates into CASSTRLVSDTQYF. Supplemented by reference TRBV7-2 and TRBJ2-3, the full variable domain reads GAGVSQSPSNKVTEKGKDVELRCDPISGHTALYWYRQSLGQGLEFLIYFQGNSAPDKSGLPSDRFSAERTGGSVSTLTIQRTQQEDSAVYLCASSTRLVSDTQYFGPGTRLTVL.

The rearrangement links TRBV29-1 to TRBJ1-2, with 7 bases identical to TRBD1. Trimming removed 7 bases from V and 7 bases from J; junction bases left unmatched: 12. The CDR3 consists of 13 residues. Germline CDR1 reads SQVTM; CDR2 reads ANQGSEA. CDR3 loop: CSADRQGEVGYTF. CDR3 nucleotide sequence: TGCAGCGCAGACAGACAGGGCGAGGTTGGCTACACCTTC.

This clone came up a few times. The chain couples TRBV7-3 to TRBJ1-2, with D possibly matching TRBD1 (5 bases). The CDR3 is 13 residues long. V lost 1 base to trimming and J lost 5 bases, with 8 bases between them. Germline V CDR1 and CDR2: SGHTA, FQGTGA. DNA for the CDR3: TGTGCCAGCAGCTTAAAGGCAGGGTATGGCTACACCTTC. This codes for CASSLKAGYGYTF. The full variable domain, rest sourced from reference TRBV7-3 and TRBJ1-2, is GAGVSQTPSNKVTEKGKYVELRCDPISGHTALYWYRQSLGQGPEFLIYFQGTGAADDSGLPNDRFFAVRPEGSVSTLKIQRTERGDSAVYLCASSLKAGYGYTFGSGTRLTVV.

The V and J genes are TRBV6-5 and TRBJ2-5; 13 positions match TRBD2. After removal of 7 bases from V and 1 base from J, the junction contained 3 bases not matched to a gene. This CDR3 comprises 15 residues. The germline V gene encodes CDR1 MNHEY and CDR2 SVGAGI. The CDR3 region has the DNA TGTGCCAGCAAAAGGACTAGCGGGAGCCAAGAGACCCAGTACTTC. Protein product: CASKRTSGSQETQYF.

The V call is TRBV19, the J call TRBJ1-5, with 11 bases identical to TRBD1. This CDR3 region has 19 residues. The germline gives CDR1 LNHDA, CDR2 SQIVND (reference sequence). V shed 2 bases, J shed 4 bases, and the junction held 13 bases outside the gene matches. The CDR3 nucleotides read TGTGCCAGTAGTATAAGCCCCGGGACAGGGGGAGCGTCAAATCAGCCCCAGCATTTT. Its protein is CASSISPGTGGASNQPQHF.

Here the CDR3 DNA reads TGCGCCAGCAGCCACCAGGGGGCCAAAGAAAAACTGTTTTTT. It translates to CASSHQGAKEKLFF. J is TRBJ1-4 and V is TRBV5-1; 8 bases map to TRBD1. Germline CDR1 and CDR2: SGHRS and YFSETQ. The CDR3 contains 14 residues. V lost 4 bases and J lost 8; bases outside the gene matches: 7.

V and J are TRBV5-1 and TRBJ2-7, with D perhaps TRBD1 (5 bases). The CDR3 runs 14 residues. The V and J ends lost 4 bases and 7 bases respectively, with 18 bases between them. CDR1 is SGHRS and CDR2 is YFSETQ in the germline V gene. CDR3 coding DNA: TGCGCCAGCAGCGAGCCACCAGGGTCAGGAGAGCAGTACTTC. This sequence encodes CASSEPPGSGEQYF.

This rearrangement joins TRBV6-5 to TRBJ1-2, with D maybe TRBD1 (5 bases). Per germline, CDR1 MNHEY and CDR2 SVGAGI. V shed 5 bases and J shed 7 bases, with 14 bases lying between them. CDR3 length: 13 amino acids. CDR3 in amino acids: CASSQTVIGGYTF. CDR3 in DNA: TGTGCCAGCAGTCAGACAGTCATCGGTGGCTACACCTTC.